This is a list of T cell receptor beta chains from one sample in a study of T cells in Graves' hyperthyroidism and ophthalmopathy. TCRdb re-analysed the multiplex PCR reads in MiXCR, keeping a single row per CDR3 protein. This table has 550,000 to 600,000 distinct CDR3 sequences, around 15% appearing once. The sequenced sample consisted of blood. The receptors shown here come from a woman aged 18-29 years with Graves' hyperthyroidism. The conserved cysteine and the conserved F or W are not part of the CDR3 here.

J | V | CDR3
TRBJ2-1 | TRBV20-1 | SARGRGDYNEQF
TRBJ2-1 | TRBV4-1 | ASSQETGRAGGNEQF
TRBJ2-3 | TRBV28 | ASSIAGQRHTQY
TRBJ2-1 | TRBV5-1 | ASSLQGLKREYYNEQF
TRBJ2-7 | TRBV7-6 | ASSDRGVAYEQY
TRBJ1-1 | TRBV12-3/TRBV12-4 | ASSYYVSRMNTEAF
TRBJ1-4 | TRBV18 | ASSPSQGTTNEKLF
TRBJ2-5 | TRBV3-2 | ASSHSQARVVQETQY
TRBJ2-5 | TRBV6-5 | ASSYIPAGGPRGETQY
TRBJ1-1 | TRBV5-1 | ASSPLRDSRNTEAF
TRBJ1-1 | TRBV2 | ATEAESYTEAF
TRBJ2-7 | TRBV7-9 | ASSLEGAGAGPSYEQY
TRBJ2-1 | TRBV6-2/TRBV6-3 | ASTTGQFYNEQF
TRBJ2-2 | TRBV20-1 | SARELAGVGELF
TRBJ2-1 | TRBV7-6 | ASSLALSADEQF
TRBJ1-1 | TRBV6-2/TRBV6-3 | ASSYETGLDTEAF
TRBJ2-1 | TRBV20-1 | SASPWTSGSFSEQF
TRBJ2-5 | TRBV7-3 | ASSSRGGMETQY
TRBJ2-5 | TRBV12-3/TRBV12-4 | ASSPWTSGSSHSQETQY
TRBJ2-7 | TRBV28 | ASSISGTSYEQY
TRBJ1-1 | TRBV11-3 | ASKRAVTNTEAF
TRBJ2-3 | TRBV6-1 | ASSGPGQGTDTQY
TRBJ2-3 | TRBV13 | ASREASGGLAPIPQY
TRBJ1-4 | TRBV20-1 | SARDFAGQPATNEKLF
TRBJ2-5 | TRBV6-1 | ASLAGVGETQY
TRBJ2-1 | TRBV2 | ASSDWVSEQF
TRBJ1-1 | TRBV5-8 | ASSLERGAMNTEAF
TRBJ1-1 | TRBV29-1 | SAEGPRYTEAF
TRBJ2-3 | TRBV9 | ASSVDRGMRLDTQY
TRBJ2-5 | TRBV10-3 | AISDPGLAGLEKETQY
TRBJ2-1 | TRBV18 | ASSRPDKGCNEQF
TRBJ2-1 | TRBV2 | ASSLRDSNYNEQF